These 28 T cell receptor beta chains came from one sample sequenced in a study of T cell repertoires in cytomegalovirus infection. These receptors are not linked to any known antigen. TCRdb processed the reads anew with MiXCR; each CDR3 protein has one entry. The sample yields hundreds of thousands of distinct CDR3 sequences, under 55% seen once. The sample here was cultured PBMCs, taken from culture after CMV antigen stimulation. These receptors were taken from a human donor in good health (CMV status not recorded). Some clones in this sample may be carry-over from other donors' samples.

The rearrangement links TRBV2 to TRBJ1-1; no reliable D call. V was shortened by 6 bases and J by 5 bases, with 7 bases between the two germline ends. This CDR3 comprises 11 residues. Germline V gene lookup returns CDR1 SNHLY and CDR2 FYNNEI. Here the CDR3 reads CASRTRTEAFF. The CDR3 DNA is TGTGCCAGCAGGACGAGAACTGAAGCTTTCTTT. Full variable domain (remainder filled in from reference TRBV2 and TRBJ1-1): EPEVTQTPSHQVTQMGQEVILRCVPISNHLYFYWYRQILGQKVEFLVSFYNNEISEKSEIFDDQFSVERPDGSNFTLKIRSTKLEDSAMYFCASRTRTEAFFGQGTRLTVV.

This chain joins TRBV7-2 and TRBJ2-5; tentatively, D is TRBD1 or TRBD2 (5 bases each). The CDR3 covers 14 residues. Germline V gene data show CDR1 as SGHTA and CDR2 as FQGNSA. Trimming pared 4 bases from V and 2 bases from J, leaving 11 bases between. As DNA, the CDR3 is TGTGCCAGCAGCTACCGAGGGGCGCAAGAGACCCAGTACTTC. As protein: CASSYRGAQETQYF.

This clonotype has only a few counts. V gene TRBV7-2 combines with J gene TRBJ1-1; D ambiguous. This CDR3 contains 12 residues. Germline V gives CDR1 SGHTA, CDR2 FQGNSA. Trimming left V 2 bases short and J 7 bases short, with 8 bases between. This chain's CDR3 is CASSLRSGEAFF. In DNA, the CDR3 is TGTGCCAGCAGCTTACGGTCCGGTGAAGCTTTCTTT.

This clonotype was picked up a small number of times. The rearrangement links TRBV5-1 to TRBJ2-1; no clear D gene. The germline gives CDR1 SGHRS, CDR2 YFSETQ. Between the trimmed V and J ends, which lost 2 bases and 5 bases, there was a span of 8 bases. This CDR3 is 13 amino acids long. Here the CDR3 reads CASSFGANNEQFF. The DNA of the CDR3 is TGCGCCAGCAGCTTTGGCGCCAACAATGAGCAGTTCTTC.

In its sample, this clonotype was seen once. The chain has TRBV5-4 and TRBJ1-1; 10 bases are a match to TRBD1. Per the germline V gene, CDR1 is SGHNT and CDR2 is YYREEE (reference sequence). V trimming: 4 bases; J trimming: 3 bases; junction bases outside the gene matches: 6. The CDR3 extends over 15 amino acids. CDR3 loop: CASSLWDRGDTEAFF. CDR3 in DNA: TGTGCCAGCAGCCTCTGGGACAGGGGAGACACTGAAGCTTTCTTT.

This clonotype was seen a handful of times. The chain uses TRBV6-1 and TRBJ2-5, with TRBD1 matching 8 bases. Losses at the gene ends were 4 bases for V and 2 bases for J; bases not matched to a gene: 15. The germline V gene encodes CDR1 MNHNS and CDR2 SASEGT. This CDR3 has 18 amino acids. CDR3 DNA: TGTGCCAGCAGTGCCCGGGACAGGTTACCCCGGAGGCAAGAGACCCAGTACTTC. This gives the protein CASSARDRLPRRQETQYF.

In DNA form, the CDR3 reads TGCGCCAGCAGCGCCGGGACTAGCGTAGCCAAAAACATTCAGTACTTC. This translates into CASSAGTSVAKNIQYF. The chain employs TRBV5-1 and TRBJ2-4; TRBD2 matches at 10 bases. CDR3 length equals 16 residues. The germline CDR1 and CDR2 sequences are SGHRS and YFSETQ. The V gene end was trimmed by 4 bases and the J gene end by 0 bases; junction bases not matched to a gene: 4.

CDR3 sequence reads: CASSPGTESGYTF. In nucleotides, the CDR3 is TGTGCCAGCAGCCCTGGGACAGAATCTGGCTACACCTTC. The rearrangement uses TRBV11-2 and TRBJ1-2; 7 bases align to TRBD1. This CDR3 region has 13 residues. The V and J ends lost 5 bases and 7 bases, in that order; junction bases with no gene match: 7. The germline V gene encodes CDR1 SGHAT and CDR2 FQNNGV.

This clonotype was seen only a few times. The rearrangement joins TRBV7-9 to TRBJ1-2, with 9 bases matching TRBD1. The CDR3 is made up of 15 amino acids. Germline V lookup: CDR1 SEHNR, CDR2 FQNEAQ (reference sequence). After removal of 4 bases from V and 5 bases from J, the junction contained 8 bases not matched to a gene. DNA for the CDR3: TGTGCCAGCAGCTCTAAGGACAGGGGTGGATATGGCTACACCTTC. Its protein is CASSSKDRGGYGYTF.

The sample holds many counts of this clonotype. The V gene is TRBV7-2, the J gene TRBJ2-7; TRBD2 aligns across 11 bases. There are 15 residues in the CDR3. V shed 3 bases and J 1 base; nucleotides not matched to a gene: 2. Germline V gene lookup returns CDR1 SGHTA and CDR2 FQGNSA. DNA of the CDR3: TGTGCCAGCAGCTTTGGGACTAGCGGATCCTACGAGCAGTACTTC. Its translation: CASSFGTSGSYEQYF.

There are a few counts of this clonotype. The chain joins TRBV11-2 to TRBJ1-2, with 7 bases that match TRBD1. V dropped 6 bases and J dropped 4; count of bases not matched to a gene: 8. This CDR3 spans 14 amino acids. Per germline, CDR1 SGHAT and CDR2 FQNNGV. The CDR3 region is CASRETGTGYGYTF. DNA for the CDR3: TGTGCCAGCAGGGAGACAGGGACCGGCTATGGCTACACCTTC.

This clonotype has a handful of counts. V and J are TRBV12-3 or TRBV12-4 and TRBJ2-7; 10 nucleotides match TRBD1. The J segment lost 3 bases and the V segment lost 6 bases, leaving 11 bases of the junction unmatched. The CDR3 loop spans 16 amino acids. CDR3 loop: CASSPGPRTGGYEQYF. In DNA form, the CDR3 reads TGTGCCAGCAGCCCCGGCCCTCGGACAGGGGGCTACGAGCAGTACTTC.

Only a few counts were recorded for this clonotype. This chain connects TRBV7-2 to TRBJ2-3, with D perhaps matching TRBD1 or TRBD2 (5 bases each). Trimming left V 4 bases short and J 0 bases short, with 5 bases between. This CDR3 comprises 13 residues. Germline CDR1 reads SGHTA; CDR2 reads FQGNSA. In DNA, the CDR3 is TGTGCCAGCAGCTGGGACAGCACAGATACGCAGTATTTT. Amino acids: CASSWDSTDTQYF.

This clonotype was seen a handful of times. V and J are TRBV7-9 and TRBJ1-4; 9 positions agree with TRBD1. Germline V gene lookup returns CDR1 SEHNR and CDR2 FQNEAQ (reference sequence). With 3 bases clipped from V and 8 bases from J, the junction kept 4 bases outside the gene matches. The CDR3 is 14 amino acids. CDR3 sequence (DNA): TGTGCCAGCAGCTTCGGACAGGGGAGGGAAAAACTGTTTTTT. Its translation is CASSFGQGREKLFF.

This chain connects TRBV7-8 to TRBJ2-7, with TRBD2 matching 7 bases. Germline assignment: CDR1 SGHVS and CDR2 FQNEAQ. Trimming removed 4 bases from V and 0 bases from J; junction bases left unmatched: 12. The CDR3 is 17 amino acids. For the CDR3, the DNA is TGTGCCAGCAGCTCCCGACTAGCCGATCATATCTCCTACGAGCAGTACTTC. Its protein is CASSSRLADHISYEQYF.

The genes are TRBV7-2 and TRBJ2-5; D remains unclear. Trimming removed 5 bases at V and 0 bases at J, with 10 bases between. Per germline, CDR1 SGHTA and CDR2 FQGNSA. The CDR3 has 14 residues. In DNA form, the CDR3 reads TGTGCCAGCAGCCCCCGCCGGCACCAAGAGACCCAGTACTTC. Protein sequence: CASSPRRHQETQYF.

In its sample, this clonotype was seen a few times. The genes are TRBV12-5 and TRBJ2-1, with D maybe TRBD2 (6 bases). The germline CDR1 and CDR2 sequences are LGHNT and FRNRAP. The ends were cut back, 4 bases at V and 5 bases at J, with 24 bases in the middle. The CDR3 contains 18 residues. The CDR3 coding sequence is TGTGCTAGTGGTTCCTTAGGGGCGGGATCTAGGCCACACAATGAGCAGTTCTTC. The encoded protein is CASGSLGAGSRPHNEQFF.

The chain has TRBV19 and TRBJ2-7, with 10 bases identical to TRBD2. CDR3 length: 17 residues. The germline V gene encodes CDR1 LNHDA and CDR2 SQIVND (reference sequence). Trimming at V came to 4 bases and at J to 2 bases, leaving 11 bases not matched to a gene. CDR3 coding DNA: TGTGCCAGTAGTAACCCCCGGACTAGCGGTCGTCCCTACGAGCAGTACTTC. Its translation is CASSNPRTSGRPYEQYF.

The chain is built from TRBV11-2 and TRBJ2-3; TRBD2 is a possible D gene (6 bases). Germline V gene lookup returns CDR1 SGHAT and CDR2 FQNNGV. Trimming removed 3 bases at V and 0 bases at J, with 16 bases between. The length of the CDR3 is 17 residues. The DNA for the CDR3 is TGTGCCAGCAGCTTCCTCGGTATTAGCGGTAGCACAGATACGCAGTATTTT. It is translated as CASSFLGISGSTDTQYF.

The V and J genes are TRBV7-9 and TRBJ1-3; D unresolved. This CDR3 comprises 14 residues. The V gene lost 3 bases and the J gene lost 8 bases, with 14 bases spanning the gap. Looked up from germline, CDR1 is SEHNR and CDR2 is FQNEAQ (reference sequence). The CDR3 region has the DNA TGTGCCAGCAGCTTTTCCGCGGGTGTAGACACCATATATTTT. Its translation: CASSFSAGVDTIYF. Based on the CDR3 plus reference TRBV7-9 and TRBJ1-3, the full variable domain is DTGVSQNPRHKITKRGQNVTFRCDPISEHNRLYWYRQTLGQGPEFLTYFQNEAQLEKSRLLSDRFSAERPKGSFSTLEIQRTEQGDSAMYLCASSFSAGVDTIYFGEGSWLTVV.

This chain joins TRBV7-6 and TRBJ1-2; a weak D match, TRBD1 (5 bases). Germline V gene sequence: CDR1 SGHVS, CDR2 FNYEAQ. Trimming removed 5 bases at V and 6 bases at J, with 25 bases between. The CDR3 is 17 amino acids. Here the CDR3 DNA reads TGTGCCAGCAGCCCCCCTGGCGGGGGTACGCGATGGAATGGCTACACCTTC. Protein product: CASSPPGGGTRWNGYTF.

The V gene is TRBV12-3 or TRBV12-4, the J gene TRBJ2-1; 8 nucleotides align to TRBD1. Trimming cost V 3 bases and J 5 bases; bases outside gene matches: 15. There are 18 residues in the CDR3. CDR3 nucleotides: TGTGCCAGCAGTTTCCCCCGGGCCGACAGGGGAACACACAATGAGCAGTTCTTC. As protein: CASSFPRADRGTHNEQFF.

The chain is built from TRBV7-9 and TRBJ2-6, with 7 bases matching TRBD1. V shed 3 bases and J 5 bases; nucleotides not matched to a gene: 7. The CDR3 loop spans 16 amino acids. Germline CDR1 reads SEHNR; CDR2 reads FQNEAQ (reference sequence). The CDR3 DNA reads TGTGCCAGCAGCTTGAGGACAGGCCCTTGGGCCAACGTCCTGACTTTC. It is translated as CASSLRTGPWANVLTF.

The CDR3 reads CASSALGGTEAFF. The CDR3 region has the DNA TGTGCCAGCAGTGCCCTCGGGGGCACTGAAGCTTTCTTT. The chain joins TRBV12-3 or TRBV12-4 to TRBJ1-1; tentative D call: TRBD1 (5 bases). The CDR3 length is 13 residues. Trimming took 5 bases from V and 4 from J, leaving 11 bases between them.

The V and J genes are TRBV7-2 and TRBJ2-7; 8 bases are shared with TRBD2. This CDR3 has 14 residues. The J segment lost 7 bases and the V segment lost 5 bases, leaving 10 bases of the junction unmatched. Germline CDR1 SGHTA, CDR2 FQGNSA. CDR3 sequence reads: CASSPAGTRWEQYF. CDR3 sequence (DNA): TGTGCCAGCAGCCCAGCCGGGACTAGGTGGGAGCAGTACTTC.

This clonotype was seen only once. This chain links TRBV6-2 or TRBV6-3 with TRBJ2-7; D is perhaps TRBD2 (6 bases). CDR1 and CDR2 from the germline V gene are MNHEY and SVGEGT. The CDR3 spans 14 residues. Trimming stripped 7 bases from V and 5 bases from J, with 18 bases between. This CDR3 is CASTWMTRRDEQYF. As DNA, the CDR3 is TGTGCCAGCACCTGGATGACCCGGAGGGACGAGCAGTACTTC.

The CDR3, as DNA: TGTGCCAGCAGGTCGACAGGGGGCCAACAGCCCCAGCATTTT. It encodes CASRSTGGQQPQHF. This chain links TRBV7-2 with TRBJ1-5; TRBD1 matches 10 bases. Germline V gives CDR1 SGHTA, CDR2 FQGNSA. This CDR3 is 14 amino acids long. Trimming cost V 6 bases and J 7 bases; bases outside gene matches: 6.

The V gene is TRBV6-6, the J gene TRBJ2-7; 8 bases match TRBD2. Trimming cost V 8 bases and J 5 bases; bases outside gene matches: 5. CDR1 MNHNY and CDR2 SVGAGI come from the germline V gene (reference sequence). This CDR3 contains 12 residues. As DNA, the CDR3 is TGTGCCAGCGCCATAGCGGGACACGAGCAGTACTTC. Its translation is CASAIAGHEQYF.